This T cell receptor (beta chain) was recovered during a study of T cell repertoires in cytomegalovirus infection. Whole-study context: CMV epitopes used comprised recently identified HLA-C-restricted ones and well-studied HLA-B-restricted ones. CMV infection and matching HLA type were both indicated by public TCR beta signatures.

For this clonotype: Its antigen is unidentified.

Study-level findings and limits: HLA-C-restricted CMV-specific TCR beta clonotypes prevailed in the ex vivo response. Frequencies of public TCR beta families were cumulated, and this identified carriers of CMV plus the relevant HLA.

Germline lookup yields CDR1 ENHRY and CDR2 SYGVKD. This CDR3 contains 14 residues. V was clipped by 0 bases and J by 6 bases, with 8 bases between them. TCRdb analysed the reads with MiXCR anew, one entry per CDR3 protein. The data show about 500,000 distinct CDR3 sequences, roughly 34% seen once. The sequences come from cultured PBMCs, collected from culture after CMV antigen stimulation. The receptor comes from a human donor in good health (CMV status not recorded). Some clones in this sample may be carry-over from other donors' samples. V is TRBV10-3 and J is TRBJ2-2; D unresolved. The CDR3 region is CAISESSQAGELFF. The CDR3 coding sequence is TGTGCCATCAGTGAGTCCTCCCAGGCCGGGGAGCTGTTTTTT.